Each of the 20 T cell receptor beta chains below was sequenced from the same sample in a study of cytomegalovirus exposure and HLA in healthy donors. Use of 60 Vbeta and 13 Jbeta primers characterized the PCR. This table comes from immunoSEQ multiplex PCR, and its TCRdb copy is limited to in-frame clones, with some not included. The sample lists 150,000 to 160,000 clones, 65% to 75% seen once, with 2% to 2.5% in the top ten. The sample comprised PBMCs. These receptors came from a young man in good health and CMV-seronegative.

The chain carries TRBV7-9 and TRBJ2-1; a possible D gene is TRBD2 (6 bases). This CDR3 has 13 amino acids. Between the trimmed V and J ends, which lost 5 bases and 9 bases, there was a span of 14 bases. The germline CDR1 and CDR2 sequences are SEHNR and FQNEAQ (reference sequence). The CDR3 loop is CASSSTWGGEQFF. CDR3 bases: TGTGCCAGCAGCAGCACCTGGGGAGGTGAGCAGTTCTTC.

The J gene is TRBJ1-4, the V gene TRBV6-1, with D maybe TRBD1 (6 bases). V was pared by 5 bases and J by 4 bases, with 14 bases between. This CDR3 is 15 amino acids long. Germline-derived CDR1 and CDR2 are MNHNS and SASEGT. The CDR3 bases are TGTGCCAGCAGTTTGCAGGGAGGGGGTAATGAAAAACTGTTTTTT. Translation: CASSLQGGGNEKLFF.

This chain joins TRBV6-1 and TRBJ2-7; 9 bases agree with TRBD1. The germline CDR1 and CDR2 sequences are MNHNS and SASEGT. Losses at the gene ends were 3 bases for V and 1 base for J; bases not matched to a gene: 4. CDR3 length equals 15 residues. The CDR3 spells CASSDRTGESYEQYF. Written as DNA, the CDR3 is TGTGCCAGCAGTGACAGGACAGGGGAGTCCTACGAGCAGTACTTC.

The CDR3 region has the DNA TGTGCCAGCAGTAAAGTAGGGGAACCCATGACTGAAGCTTTCTTT. Protein: CASSKVGEPMTEAFF. V is TRBV6-4 and J is TRBJ1-1, with D possibly being TRBD1 (5 bases). The CDR3 runs to 15 residues. Trimming took off 5 bases at V and 5 bases at J, with 18 bases between the two ends. Germline CDR1 reads MRHNA; CDR2 reads SNTAGT.

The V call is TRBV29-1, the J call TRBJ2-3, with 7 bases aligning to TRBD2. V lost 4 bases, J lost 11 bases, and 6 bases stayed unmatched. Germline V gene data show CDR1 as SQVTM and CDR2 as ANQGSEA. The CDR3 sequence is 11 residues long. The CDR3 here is CSVGGAGEQYF. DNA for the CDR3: TGCAGCGTTGGAGGTGCGGGGGAGCAGTATTTT.

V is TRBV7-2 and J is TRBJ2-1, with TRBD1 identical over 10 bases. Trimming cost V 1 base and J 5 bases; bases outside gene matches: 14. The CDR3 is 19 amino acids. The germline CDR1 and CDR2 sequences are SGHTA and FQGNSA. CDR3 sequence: CASSLEAIGGTGANNEQFF. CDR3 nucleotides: TGTGCCAGCAGCTTAGAGGCTATAGGAGGGACAGGGGCTAACAATGAGCAGTTCTTC.

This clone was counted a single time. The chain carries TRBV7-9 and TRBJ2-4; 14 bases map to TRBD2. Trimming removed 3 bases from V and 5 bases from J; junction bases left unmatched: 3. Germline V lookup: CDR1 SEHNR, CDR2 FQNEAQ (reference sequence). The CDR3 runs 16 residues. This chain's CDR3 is CASSLGTSGGENIQYF. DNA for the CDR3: TGTGCCAGCAGCTTGGGGACTAGCGGGGGAGAAAACATTCAGTACTTC.

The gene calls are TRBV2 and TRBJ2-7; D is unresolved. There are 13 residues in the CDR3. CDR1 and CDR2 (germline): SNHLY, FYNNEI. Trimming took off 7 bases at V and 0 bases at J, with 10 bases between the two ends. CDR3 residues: CASNTVSSYEQYF. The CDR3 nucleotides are TGTGCCAGCAATACAGTAAGCTCCTACGAGCAGTACTTC.

In DNA form, the CDR3 reads TGTGCCAGTAGTCCCCTGACAGGGCACACAGATACGCAGTATTTT. Protein: CASSPLTGHTDTQYF. The chain has TRBV19 and TRBJ2-3; TRBD1 matches at 7 bases. Germline CDR1 is LNHDA and CDR2 is SQIVND (reference sequence). The junction had 7 bases not matched to a gene; V was cut back by 5 bases and J by 2 bases. This CDR3 has 15 amino acids.

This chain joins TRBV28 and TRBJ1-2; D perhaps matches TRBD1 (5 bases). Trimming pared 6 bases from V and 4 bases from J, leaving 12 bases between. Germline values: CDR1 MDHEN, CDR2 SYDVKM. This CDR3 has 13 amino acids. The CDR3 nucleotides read TGTGCCAGCAGAGTGGAGGGGACCTATGGCTACACCTTC. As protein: CASRVEGTYGYTF.

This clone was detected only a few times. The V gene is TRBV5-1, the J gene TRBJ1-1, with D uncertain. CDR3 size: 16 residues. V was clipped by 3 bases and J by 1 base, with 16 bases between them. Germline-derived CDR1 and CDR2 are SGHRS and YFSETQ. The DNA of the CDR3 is TGCGCCAGCAGCTGGAATGGGAGGGCCTCGAACACTGAAGCTTTCTTT. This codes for CASSWNGRASNTEAFF.

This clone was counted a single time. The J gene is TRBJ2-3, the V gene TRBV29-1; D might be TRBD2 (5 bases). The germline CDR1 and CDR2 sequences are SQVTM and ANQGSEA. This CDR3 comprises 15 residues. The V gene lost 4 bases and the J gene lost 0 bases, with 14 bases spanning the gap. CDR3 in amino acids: CSVVGLFPSTDTQYF. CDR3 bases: TGCAGCGTTGTCGGACTTTTCCCTAGCACAGATACGCAGTATTTT.

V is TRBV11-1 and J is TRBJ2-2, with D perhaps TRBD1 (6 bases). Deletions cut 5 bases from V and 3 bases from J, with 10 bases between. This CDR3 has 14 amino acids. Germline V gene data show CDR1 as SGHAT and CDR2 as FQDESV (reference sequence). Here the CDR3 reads CASSPYRDTGELFF. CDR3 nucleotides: TGTGCCAGCAGCCCCTACAGGGACACCGGGGAGCTGTTTTTT.

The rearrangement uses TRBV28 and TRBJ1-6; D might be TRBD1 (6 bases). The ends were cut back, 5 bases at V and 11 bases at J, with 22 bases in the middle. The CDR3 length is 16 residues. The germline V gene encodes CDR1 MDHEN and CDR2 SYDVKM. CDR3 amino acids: CASSPQNGRGYAPLHF. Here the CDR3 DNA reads TGTGCCAGCAGTCCCCAGAATGGCAGGGGCTATGCACCCCTCCACTTT.

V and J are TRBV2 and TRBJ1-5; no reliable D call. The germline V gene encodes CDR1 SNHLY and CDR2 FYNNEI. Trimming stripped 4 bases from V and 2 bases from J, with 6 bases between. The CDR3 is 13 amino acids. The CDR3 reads CASSGHGNQPQHF. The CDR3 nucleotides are TGTGCCAGCAGTGGGCACGGCAATCAGCCCCAGCATTTT. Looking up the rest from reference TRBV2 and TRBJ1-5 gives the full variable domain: EPEVTQTPSHQVTQMGQEVILRCVPISNHLYFYWYRQILGQKVEFLVSFYNNEISEKSEIFDDQFSVERPDGSNFTLKIRSTKLEDSAMYFCASSGHGNQPQHFGDGTRLSIL.

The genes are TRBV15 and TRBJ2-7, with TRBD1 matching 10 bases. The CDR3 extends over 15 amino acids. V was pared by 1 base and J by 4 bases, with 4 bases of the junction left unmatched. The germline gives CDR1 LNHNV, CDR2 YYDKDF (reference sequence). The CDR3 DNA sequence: TGTGCCACCAGCAGAGCACGGGACAGGGGATACGAGCAGTACTTC. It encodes CATSRARDRGYEQYF.

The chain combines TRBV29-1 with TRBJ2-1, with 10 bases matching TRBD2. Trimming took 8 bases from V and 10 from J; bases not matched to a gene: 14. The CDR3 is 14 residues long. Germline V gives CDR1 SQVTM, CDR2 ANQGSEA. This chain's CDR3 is CSTAGGSGGIEQFF. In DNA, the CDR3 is TGCAGCACCGCTGGGGGTAGCGGGGGGATCGAGCAGTTCTTC.

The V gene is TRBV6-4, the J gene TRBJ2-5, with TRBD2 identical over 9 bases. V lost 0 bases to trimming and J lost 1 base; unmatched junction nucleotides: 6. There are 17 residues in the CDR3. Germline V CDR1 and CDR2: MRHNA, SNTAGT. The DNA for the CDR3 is TGTGCCAGCAGTGACTCGAGCCTAGCGGGGCGCCAAGAGACCCAGTACTTC. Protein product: CASSDSSLAGRQETQYF.

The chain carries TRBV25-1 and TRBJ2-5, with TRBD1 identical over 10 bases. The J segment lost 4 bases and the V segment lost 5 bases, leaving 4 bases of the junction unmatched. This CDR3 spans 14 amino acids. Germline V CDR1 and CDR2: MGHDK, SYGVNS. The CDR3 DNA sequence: TGTGCCAGCAGTATTCGGGACAGGGGAGAGACCCAGTACTTC. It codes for CASSIRDRGETQYF. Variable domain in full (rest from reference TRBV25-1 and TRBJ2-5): EADIYQTPRYLVIGTGKKITLECSQTMGHDKMYWYQQDPGMELHLIHYSYGVNSTEKGDLSSESTVSRIRTEHFPLTLESARPSHTSQYLCASSIRDRGETQYFGPGTRLLVL.

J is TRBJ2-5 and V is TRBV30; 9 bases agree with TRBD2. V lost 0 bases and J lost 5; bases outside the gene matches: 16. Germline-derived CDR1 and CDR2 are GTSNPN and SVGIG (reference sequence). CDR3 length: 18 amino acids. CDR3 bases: TGTGCCTGGAGTGTACGAACCCGGCTAGCGGGGTACTATGAGACCCAGTACTTC. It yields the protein CAWSVRTRLAGYYETQYF.